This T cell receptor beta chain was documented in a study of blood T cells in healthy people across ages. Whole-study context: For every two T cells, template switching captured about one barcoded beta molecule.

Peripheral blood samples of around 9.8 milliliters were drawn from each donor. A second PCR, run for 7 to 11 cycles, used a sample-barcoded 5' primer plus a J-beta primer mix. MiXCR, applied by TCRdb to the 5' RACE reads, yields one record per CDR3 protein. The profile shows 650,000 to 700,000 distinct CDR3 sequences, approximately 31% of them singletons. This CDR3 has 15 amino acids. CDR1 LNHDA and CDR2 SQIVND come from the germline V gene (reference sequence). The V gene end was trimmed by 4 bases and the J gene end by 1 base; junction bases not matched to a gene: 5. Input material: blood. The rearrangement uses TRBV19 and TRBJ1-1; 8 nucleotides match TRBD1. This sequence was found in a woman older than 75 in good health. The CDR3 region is CASSTSGGRNTEAFF. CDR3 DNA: TGTGCCAGTAGTACATCAGGGGGCAGGAACACTGAAGCTTTCTTT.